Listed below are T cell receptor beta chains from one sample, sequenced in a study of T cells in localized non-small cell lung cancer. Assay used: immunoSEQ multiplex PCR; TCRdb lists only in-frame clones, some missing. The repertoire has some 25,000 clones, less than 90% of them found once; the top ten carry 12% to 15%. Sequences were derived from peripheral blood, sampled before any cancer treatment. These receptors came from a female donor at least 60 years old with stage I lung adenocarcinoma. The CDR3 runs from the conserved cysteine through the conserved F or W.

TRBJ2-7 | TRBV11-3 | CASSVSYEQYF
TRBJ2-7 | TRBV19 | CASSKTGGDNSYEQYF
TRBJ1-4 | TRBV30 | CAWIGGTATNEKLFF
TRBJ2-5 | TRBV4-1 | CASSPTGRETQYF
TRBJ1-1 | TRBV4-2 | CASSQDSGRGRVENTEAFF
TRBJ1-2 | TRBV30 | CAWSELGRTGGFGGYTF
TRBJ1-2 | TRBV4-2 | CASSQDPGQGGNGYTF
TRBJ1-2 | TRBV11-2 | CASSLDPGPINGYTF
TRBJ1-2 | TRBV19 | CASSSGRQGRHGYTF
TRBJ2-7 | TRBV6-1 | CASRKTTGAYEQYF
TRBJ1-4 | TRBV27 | CASSLFPPGGNEKLFF
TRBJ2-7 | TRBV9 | CASSVGGVPTYEQYF
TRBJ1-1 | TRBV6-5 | CASSSWDNLNTEAFF
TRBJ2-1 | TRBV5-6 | CASRFGIDEQFF
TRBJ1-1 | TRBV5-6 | CASSPRGGMNTEAFF
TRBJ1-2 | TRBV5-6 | CASSLDRGSANYGYTF
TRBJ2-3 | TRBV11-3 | CASSLQGLMDTQYF
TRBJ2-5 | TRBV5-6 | CASSWESNRPVETQYF
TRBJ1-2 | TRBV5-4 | CASSLGQIQTYGYTF
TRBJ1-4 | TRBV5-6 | CASSRRDRTNEKLFF
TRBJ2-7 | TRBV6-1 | CASRDRSYEQYF
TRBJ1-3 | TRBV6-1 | CASIEGGAGNTIYF
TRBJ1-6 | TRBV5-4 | CASSGQQGARSPLHF
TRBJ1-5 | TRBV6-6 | CASSPERNQPQHF
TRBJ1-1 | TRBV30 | CAWRYLGQGRTEAFF
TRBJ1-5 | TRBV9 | CASSSSNEGPQHF
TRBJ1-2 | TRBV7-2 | CASTVGITRNYGYTF
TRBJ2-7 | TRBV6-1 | CASSDLGQGTNEQYF
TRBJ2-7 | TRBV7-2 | CASSLAPDSSYEQYF
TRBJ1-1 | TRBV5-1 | CASSSGRANTEAFF
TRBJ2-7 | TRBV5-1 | CASSLALQRSEQYF
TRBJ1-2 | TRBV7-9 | CASSLEGGSNYGYTF
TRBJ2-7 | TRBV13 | CASSISQGSYEQYF
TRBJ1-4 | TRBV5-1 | CASALAEVNEKLFF
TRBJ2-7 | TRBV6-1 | CASRLGSPYEQYF